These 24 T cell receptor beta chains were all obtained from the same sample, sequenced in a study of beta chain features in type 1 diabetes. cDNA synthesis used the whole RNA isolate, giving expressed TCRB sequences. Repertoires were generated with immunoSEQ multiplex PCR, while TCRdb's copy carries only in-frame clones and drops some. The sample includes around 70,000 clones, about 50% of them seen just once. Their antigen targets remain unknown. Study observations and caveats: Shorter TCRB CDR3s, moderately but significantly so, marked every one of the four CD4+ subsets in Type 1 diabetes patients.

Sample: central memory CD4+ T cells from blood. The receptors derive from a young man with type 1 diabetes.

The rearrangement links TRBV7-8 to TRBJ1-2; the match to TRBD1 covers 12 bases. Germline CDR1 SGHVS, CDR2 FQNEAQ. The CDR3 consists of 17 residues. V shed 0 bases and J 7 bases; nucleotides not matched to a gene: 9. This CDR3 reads CASSLALGTGGSGGYTF. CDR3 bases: TGTGCCAGCAGCTTAGCCCTTGGGACAGGGGGCAGCGGTGGCTACACCTTC.

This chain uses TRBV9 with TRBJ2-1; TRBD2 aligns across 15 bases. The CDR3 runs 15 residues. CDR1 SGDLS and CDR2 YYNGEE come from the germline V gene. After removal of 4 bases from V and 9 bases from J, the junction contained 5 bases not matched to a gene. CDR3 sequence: CASSRGLAGGGEQFF. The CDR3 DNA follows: TGTGCCAGCAGCCGGGGACTAGCGGGGGGTGGTGAGCAGTTCTTC.

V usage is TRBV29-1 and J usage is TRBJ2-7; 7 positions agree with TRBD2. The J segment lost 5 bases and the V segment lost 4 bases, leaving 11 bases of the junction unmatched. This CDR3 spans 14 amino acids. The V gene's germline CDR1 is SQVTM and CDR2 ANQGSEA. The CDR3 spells CSVVGGGVGDEQYF. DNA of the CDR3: TGCAGCGTTGTAGGTGGGGGGGTCGGCGACGAGCAGTACTTC.

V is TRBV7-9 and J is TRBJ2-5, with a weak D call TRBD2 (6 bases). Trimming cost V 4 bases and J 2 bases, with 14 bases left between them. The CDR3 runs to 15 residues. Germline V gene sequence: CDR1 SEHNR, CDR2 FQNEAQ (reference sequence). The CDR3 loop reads CASSSVRGGQETQYF. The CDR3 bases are TGTGCCAGCAGCTCCGTGCGGGGTGGACAAGAGACCCAGTACTTC. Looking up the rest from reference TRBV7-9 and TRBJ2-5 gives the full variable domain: DTGVSQNPRHKITKRGQNVTFRCDPISEHNRLYWYRQTLGQGPEFLTYFQNEAQLEKSRLLSDRFSAERPKGSFSTLEIQRTEQGDSAMYLCASSSVRGGQETQYFGPGTRLLVL.

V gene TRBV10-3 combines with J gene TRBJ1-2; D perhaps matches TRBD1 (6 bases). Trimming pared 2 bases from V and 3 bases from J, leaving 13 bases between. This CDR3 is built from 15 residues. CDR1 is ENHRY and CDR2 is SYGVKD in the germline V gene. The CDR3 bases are TGTGCCATCAGTGAGCCCTCGTCAGGGGACTATGGCTACACCTTC. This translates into CAISEPSSGDYGYTF.

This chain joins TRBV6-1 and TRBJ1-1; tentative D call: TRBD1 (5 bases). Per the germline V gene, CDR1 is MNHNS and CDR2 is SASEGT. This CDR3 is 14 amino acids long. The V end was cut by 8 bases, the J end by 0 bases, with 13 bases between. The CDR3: CASPRGGMNTEAFF. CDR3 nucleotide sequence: TGTGCCAGCCCGAGGGGAGGCATGAACACTGAAGCTTTCTTT.

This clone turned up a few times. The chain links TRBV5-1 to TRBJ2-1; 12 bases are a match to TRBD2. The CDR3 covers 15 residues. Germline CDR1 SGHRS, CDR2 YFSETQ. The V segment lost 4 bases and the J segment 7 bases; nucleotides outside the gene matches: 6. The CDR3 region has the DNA TGCGCCAGCAGCGTGACTAGCGGGAGAACTAATGAGCAGTTCTTC. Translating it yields CASSVTSGRTNEQFF.

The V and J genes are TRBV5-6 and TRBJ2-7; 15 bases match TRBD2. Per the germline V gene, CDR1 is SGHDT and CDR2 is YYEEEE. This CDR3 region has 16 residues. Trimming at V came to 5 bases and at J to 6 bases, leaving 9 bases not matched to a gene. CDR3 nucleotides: TGTGCCAGCAGAAAAAGGACTAGCGGGAGGGGCATCGAGCAGTACTTC. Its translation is CASRKRTSGRGIEQYF.

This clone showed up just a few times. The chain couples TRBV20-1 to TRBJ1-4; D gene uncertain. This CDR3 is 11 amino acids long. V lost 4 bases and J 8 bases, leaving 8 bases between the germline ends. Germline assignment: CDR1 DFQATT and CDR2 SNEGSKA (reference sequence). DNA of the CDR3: TGCAGTGCTAACAGACGGGAAAAACTGTTTTTT. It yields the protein CSANRREKLFF.

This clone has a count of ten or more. The CDR3 spells CASSLLAGAGEQYF. The DNA of the CDR3 is TGCGCCAGCAGTTTACTAGCGGGAGCTGGCGAGCAGTACTTC. The V gene is TRBV10-2, the J gene TRBJ2-7, with 11 nucleotides matching TRBD2. The germline V gene encodes CDR1 WSHSY and CDR2 SAAADI. The CDR3 has 14 residues. V was clipped by 5 bases and J by 6 bases; unmatched bases: 6.

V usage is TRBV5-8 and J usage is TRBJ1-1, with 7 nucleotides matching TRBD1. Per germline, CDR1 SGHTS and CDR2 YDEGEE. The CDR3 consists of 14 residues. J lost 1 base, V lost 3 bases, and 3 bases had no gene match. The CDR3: CASSWGQPNTEAFF. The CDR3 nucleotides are TGTGCCAGCAGCTGGGGACAGCCGAACACTGAAGCTTTCTTT.

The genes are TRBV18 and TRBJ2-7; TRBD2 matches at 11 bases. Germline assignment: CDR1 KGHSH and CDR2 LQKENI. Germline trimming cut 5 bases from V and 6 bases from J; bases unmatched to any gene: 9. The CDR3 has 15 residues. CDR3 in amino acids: CASSTSGSEPREQYF. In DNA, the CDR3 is TGTGCCAGCTCAACTAGCGGGAGTGAGCCCCGCGAGCAGTACTTC.

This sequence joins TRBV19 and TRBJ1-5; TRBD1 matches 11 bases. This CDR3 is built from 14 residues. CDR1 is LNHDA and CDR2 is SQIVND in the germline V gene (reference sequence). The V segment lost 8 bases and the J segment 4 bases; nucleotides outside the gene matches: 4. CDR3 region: CASQRDRGNQPQHF. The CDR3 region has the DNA TGTGCCAGTCAGAGGGACAGGGGGAATCAGCCCCAGCATTTT.

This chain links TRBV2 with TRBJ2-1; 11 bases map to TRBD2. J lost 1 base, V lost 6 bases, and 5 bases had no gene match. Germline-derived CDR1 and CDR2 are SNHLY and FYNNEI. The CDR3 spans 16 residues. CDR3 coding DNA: TGTGCCAGCAGGGCCGGGACTAGCGGTTCCTACAATGAGCAGTTCTTC. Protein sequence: CASRAGTSGSYNEQFF.

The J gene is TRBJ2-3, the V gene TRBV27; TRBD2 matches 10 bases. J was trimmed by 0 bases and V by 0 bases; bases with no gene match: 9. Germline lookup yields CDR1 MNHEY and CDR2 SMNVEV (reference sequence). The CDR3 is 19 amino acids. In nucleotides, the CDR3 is TGTGCCAGCAGTTTATCAGCGGGGGGGCCCCGCATTAGCACAGATACGCAGTATTTT. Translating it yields CASSLSAGGPRISTDTQYF.

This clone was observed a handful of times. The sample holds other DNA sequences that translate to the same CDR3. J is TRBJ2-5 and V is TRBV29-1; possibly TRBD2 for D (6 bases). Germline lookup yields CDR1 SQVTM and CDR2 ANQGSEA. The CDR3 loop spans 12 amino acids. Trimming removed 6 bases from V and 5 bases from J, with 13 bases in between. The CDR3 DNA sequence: TGCAGCGTCGGAGGGGCGGGCGAGACCCAGTACTTC. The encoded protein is CSVGGAGETQYF.

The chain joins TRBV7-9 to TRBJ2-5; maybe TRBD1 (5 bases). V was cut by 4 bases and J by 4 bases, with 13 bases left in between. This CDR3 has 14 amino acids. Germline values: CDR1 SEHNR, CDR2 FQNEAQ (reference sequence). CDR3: CASSSDSNGETQYF. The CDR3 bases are TGTGCCAGCAGCTCCGACAGTAATGGAGAGACCCAGTACTTC.

CDR3 bases: TGTGCCAGCAGGCGGGGCGGCCCCTACGAGCAGTACTTC. Encoded protein: CASRRGGPYEQYF. The J gene is TRBJ2-7, the V gene TRBV6-1; weak D call: TRBD2 (6 bases). Trimming cost V 6 bases and J 2 bases, with 11 bases left between them. Germline-derived CDR1 and CDR2 are MNHNS and SASEGT. This CDR3 region has 13 residues.

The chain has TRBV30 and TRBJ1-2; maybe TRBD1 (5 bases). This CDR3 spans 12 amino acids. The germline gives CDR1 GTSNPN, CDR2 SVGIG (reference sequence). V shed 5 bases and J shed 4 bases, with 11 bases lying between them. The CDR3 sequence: CAWFQGGYGYTF. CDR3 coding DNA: TGTGCCTGGTTTCAGGGTGGCTATGGCTACACCTTC.

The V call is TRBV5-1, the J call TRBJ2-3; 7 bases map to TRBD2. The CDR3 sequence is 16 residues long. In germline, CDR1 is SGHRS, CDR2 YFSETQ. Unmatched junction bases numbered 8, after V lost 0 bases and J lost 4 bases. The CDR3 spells CASSLEARESPDTQYF. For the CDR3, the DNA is TGCGCCAGCAGCTTGGAGGCGCGGGAGAGCCCAGATACGCAGTATTTT.

DNA of the CDR3: TGTGCCAGCAGCCCCTACAGGGGCGGTGAGCAGTTCTTC. This codes for CASSPYRGGEQFF. V is TRBV14 and J is TRBJ2-1, with TRBD1 matching over 7 bases. Germline loops: CDR1 SGHDN, CDR2 FVKESK. J gave up 9 bases and V 4 bases, and 6 bases lay outside the gene matches. There are 13 residues in the CDR3.

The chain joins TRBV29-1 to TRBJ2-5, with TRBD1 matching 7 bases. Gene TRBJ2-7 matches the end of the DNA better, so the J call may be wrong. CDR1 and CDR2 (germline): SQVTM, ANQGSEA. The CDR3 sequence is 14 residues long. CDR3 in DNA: TGCAGCGTCTACACAGGGGTTGGCTCCTACGAGCAGTACTTC. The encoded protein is CSVYTGVGSYEQYF.

CDR3 bases: TGTGCCAGCAGCTGGACTAGCGGGGGGGATACGCAGTATTTT. Amino acids: CASSWTSGGDTQYF. The chain has TRBV5-4 and TRBJ2-3; 14 nucleotides agree with TRBD2. The germline V gene has CDR1 SGHNT and CDR2 YYREEE (reference sequence). The CDR3 totals 14 residues. After removal of 3 bases from V and 6 bases from J, the junction contained 0 bases not matched to a gene.

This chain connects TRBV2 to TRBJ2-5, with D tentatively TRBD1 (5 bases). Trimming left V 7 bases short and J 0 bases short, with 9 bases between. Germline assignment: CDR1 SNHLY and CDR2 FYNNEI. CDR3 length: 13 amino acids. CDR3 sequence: CASKGPYQETQYF. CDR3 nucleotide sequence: TGTGCCAGCAAGGGGCCGTACCAAGAGACCCAGTACTTC. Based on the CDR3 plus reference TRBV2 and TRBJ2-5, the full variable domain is EPEVTQTPSHQVTQMGQEVILRCVPISNHLYFYWYRQILGQKVEFLVSFYNNEISEKSEIFDDQFSVERPDGSNFTLKIRSTKLEDSAMYFCASKGPYQETQYFGPGTRLLVL.